Listed below are T cell receptor beta chains from one sample, sequenced in a study of blood T cell repertoires in COVID-19. TCRdb keeps only in-frame clones here, not all; method: immunoSEQ multiplex PCR. The table includes some 11,000 clones, about four fifths detected once. Source material: peripheral blood. Every receptor here comes from a man aged 50 to 59 with active COVID-19. CDR3s include the opening cysteine and the closing phenylalanine or tryptophan. The D gene is left open where the match is weak. Size is stated for part of the rows, as once, few or many counts, or as a class when the clone is expanded.

abundance	v_gene	j_gene	d_gene	CDR3aa	CDR3nt
-	TRBV9	TRBJ1-2	-	CASSAGKSIGYTF	TGTGCCAGCAGCGCCGGGAAAAGTATAGGCTACACCTTC
-	TRBV7-9	TRBJ2-6	-	CASSASLGANVLTF	TGTGCCAGCAGCGCCTCACTTGGGGCCAACGTCCTGACTTTC
-	TRBV18	TRBJ2-7	TRBD1	CASSLRDRGSYEQYF	TGTGCCAGCTCACTCCGGGACAGGGGGTCCTACGAGCAGTACTTC
-	TRBV5-6	TRBJ2-2	TRBD2	CASSLEGPREGPDTGELFF	TGTGCCAGCAGCTTGGAGGGCCCCCGGGAGGGCCCGGACACCGGGGAGCTGTTTTTT
-	TRBV7-8	TRBJ2-7	-	CASSLTGGYEQYF	TGTGCCAGCAGCTTAACAGGTGGCTACGAGCAGTACTTC
-	TRBV3-1/TRBV3-2	TRBJ2-1	TRBD2	CASSRLAGTYNEQFF	TGTGCCAGCAGCCGACTAGCGGGAACATACAATGAGCAGTTCTTC
medium-sized	TRBV5-5	TRBJ1-6	TRBD1	CASSPWTGQNGSPLHF	TGTGCCAGCAGCCCCTGGACAGGGCAGAACGGGTCACCCCTCCACTTT
-	TRBV4-1	TRBJ2-1	TRBD1	CASSQERGTESNEQFF	TGCGCCAGCAGCCAAGAAAGGGGGACAGAGTCCAATGAGCAGTTCTTC
-	TRBV29-1	TRBJ1-2	-	CSVEDQTGNYGYTF	TGCAGCGTTGAAGATCAAACAGGGAACTATGGCTACACCTTC
once	TRBV6-5	TRBJ2-7	-	CASTRDNSYEQYF	TGTGCCAGCACTCGGGACAACTCCTACGAGCAGTACTTC
-	TRBV7-9	TRBJ1-5	-	CASSQGGLGPQHF	TGTGCCAGCAGCCAAGGAGGACTGGGGCCCCAGCATTTT
-	TRBV2	TRBJ2-7	-	CASFGLNSYEQYF	TGTGCCAGCTTTGGACTCAACTCCTACGAGCAGTACTTC
-	TRBV27	TRBJ2-3	TRBD2	CASSLISGRALDTQYF	TGTGCCAGCAGTTTAATTAGCGGGAGGGCCCTAGATACGCAGTATTTT
-	TRBV11-3	TRBJ2-1	TRBD1	CASSSRDRVHEQFF	TGTGCCAGCAGCTCCCGGGACAGGGTCCATGAGCAGTTCTTC
large	TRBV7-8	TRBJ1-1	TRBD1	CASSAQDRGMNTEAFF	TGTGCCAGCAGCGCACAGGACAGGGGGATGAACACTGAAGCTTTCTTT
-	TRBV7-7	TRBJ2-1	TRBD2	CASSLGLAAYNEQFF	TGTGCCAGCAGCTTAGGCCTAGCGGCCTACAATGAGCAGTTCTTC
-	TRBV2	TRBJ2-7	TRBD1	CASSAGTGDEQYF	TGTGCCAGCAGTGCCGGGACAGGGGACGAGCAGTACTTC
once	TRBV15	TRBJ2-5	TRBD1	CATRTGAQEETQYF	TGTGCCACCAGGACAGGGGCCCAAGAAGAGACCCAGTACTTC
few	TRBV12-3/TRBV12-4	TRBJ1-2	-	CASSYGGGYTF	TGTGCCAGCAGTTATGGGGGCGGCTACACCTTC
-	TRBV7-9	TRBJ2-3	TRBD2	CASSPLAGVFADTQYF	TGTGCCAGCAGCCCACTAGCGGGAGTTTTTGCAGATACGCAGTATTTT
medium-sized	TRBV6-2/TRBV6-3	TRBJ2-7	TRBD1	CASSSWTGGTTYEQYF	TGTGCCAGCAGTTCTTGGACAGGGGGGACCACCTACGAGCAGTACTTC
few	TRBV7-3	TRBJ2-3	-	CASSVTSLGSTDTQYF	TGTGCCAGCAGCGTCACTAGCTTGGGGAGCACAGATACGCAGTATTTT
few	TRBV5-8	TRBJ1-1	-	CASRLGPSEAFF	TGTGCCAGCAGACTGGGGCCAAGTGAAGCTTTCTTT
once	TRBV6-5	TRBJ2-7	-	CAGGSYEQYF	TGTGCCGGCGGGTCCTACGAGCAGTACTTC
-	TRBV24-1	TRBJ2-1	TRBD2	CATSDPPLAGGNNEQFF	TGTGCCACCAGTGATCCCCCACTAGCGGGAGGGAACAATGAGCAGTTCTTC
-	TRBV7-6	TRBJ2-1	-	CASSLWQGMNNEQFF	TGTGCCAGCAGCTTATGGCAGGGTATGAACAATGAGCAGTTCTTC
-	TRBV14	TRBJ1-1	-	CASSQGPLTDSGFLGPEAFF	TGTGCCAGCAGCCAAGGGCCTCTGACGGACAGTGGCTTCCTGGGGCCTGAAGCTTTCTTT
-	TRBV3-1/TRBV3-2	TRBJ2-4	TRBD2	CASSHREDHKNIQYF	TGTGCCAGCAGCCATCGGGAGGACCACAAAAACATTCAGTACTTC
-	TRBV2	TRBJ1-5	TRBD1	CASRAGQANDQPQHF	TGTGCCAGCAGGGCGGGACAGGCCAACGATCAGCCCCAGCATTTT
-	TRBV13	TRBJ2-1	TRBD2	CASSLDWTSGRKQYNVAQFF	TGTGCCAGCAGCTTAGACTGGACTAGCGGGAGGAAGCAATACAATGTCGCGCAGTTCTTC
-	TRBV3-1/TRBV3-2	TRBJ1-6	TRBD1	CASSLDRGGNSPLHF	TGTGCCAGCAGCCTCGACAGGGGAGGTAATTCACCCCTCCACTTT
-	TRBV9	TRBJ2-7	TRBD1	CASSPRQGARAEQYF	TGTGCCAGCAGCCCACGACAGGGGGCGCGGGCCGAGCAGTACTTC
-	TRBV27	TRBJ2-7	TRBD2	CASSSHQGGRAYEQYF	TGTGCCAGCAGTTCCCACCAAGGCGGGAGGGCCTACGAGCAGTACTTC
once	TRBV5-4	TRBJ2-1	TRBD2	CASSLVGTKYYNEQFF	TGTGCCAGCAGCTTGGTCGGGACTAAATATTACAATGAGCAGTTCTTC
once	TRBV4-1	TRBJ2-7	TRBD2	CASSPRESNYEQYF	TGCGCCAGCAGCCCGCGGGAGTCAAATTACGAGCAGTACTTC
-	TRBV7-9	TRBJ2-1	TRBD2	CASSLALSGRFYNEQFF	TGTGCCAGCAGCTTAGCGCTTAGCGGGAGGTTCTACAATGAGCAGTTCTTC
-	TRBV7-9	TRBJ2-7	TRBD1	CASRRGQVYEQYF	TGTGCCAGCAGAAGAGGACAGGTCTACGAGCAGTACTTC
-	TRBV29-1	TRBJ2-7	-	CSAVLPNTYEQYF	TGCAGCGCAGTACTACCAAATACCTACGAGCAGTACTTC
-	TRBV14	TRBJ2-5	TRBD2	CASSPLAGVGGTQYF	TGTGCCAGCAGCCCCTTAGCGGGAGTGGGCGGGACCCAGTACTTC
once	TRBV9	TRBJ2-1	TRBD2	CASSVGTLAGGFDEQFF	TGTGCCAGCAGCGTAGGCACTCTAGCGGGAGGTTTCGATGAGCAGTTCTTC
-	TRBV14	TRBJ1-1	-	CASRTAGNTEAFF	TGTGCCAGCAGGACAGCCGGTAACACTGAAGCTTTCTTT
-	TRBV7-8	TRBJ2-5	-	CASSLGRPGVETQYF	TGTGCCAGCAGCTTAGGCCGGCCAGGGGTTGAGACCCAGTACTTC
-	TRBV27	TRBJ1-1	-	CASSFGGMNTEAFF	TGTGCCAGCAGTTTCGGGGGGATGAACACTGAAGCTTTCTTT
-	TRBV5-4	TRBJ2-1	TRBD1	CASSFGTGGDNEQFF	TGTGCCAGCAGCTTCGGGACAGGTGGTGACAATGAGCAGTTCTTC
once	TRBV24-1	TRBJ2-3	-	CATSDSPGAPDTQYF	TGTGCCACCAGTGACTCCCCAGGGGCCCCAGATACGCAGTATTTT
-	TRBV12-1	TRBJ1-4	-	CASSFVGGGYGEKLFF	TGTGCCAGCAGCTTTGTAGGTGGGGGGTATGGTGAAAAACTGTTTTTT
-	TRBV20-1	TRBJ2-6	-	CSASQFSGANVLTF	TGCAGTGCTAGTCAGTTCTCTGGGGCCAACGTCCTGACTTTC
few	TRBV9	TRBJ2-2	-	CASSVGGVGAGELFF	TGTGCCAGCAGCGTAGGCGGGGTTGGCGCCGGGGAGCTGTTTTTT
-	TRBV4-2	TRBJ2-3	TRBD1	CASSPRTGPDTQYF	TGTGCCAGCAGCCCCAGGACAGGGCCAGATACGCAGTATTTT
few	TRBV10-3	TRBJ2-3	TRBD1	CAISDGTAASSTDTQYF	TGTGCCATCAGTGACGGGACAGCAGCTTCTAGCACAGATACGCAGTATTTT
-	TRBV14	TRBJ2-5	TRBD2	CASSQDASGSLQETQYF	TGTGCCAGCAGCCAAGATGCTAGCGGAAGCTTACAAGAGACCCAGTACTTC
-	TRBV2	TRBJ1-1	TRBD1	CASKPGQGFEAFF	TGTGCCAGCAAGCCGGGACAGGGATTTGAAGCTTTCTTT
-	TRBV10-2	TRBJ2-7	-	CASSERSTTSYEQYF	TGCGCCAGCAGTGAACGCAGTACCACCTCCTACGAGCAGTACTTC
-	TRBV9	TRBJ1-2	-	CASSTETGSNYGYTF	TGTGCCAGCAGCACCGAAACAGGGTCCAACTATGGCTACACCTTC
-	TRBV19	TRBJ2-1	TRBD2	CASSIVPTSGSYNEQFF	TGTGCCAGTAGTATAGTACCTACTAGCGGCTCCTACAATGAGCAGTTCTTC
-	TRBV5-5	TRBJ2-7	-	CASSFTGTYEQYF	TGTGCCAGCAGCTTTACAGGGACCTACGAGCAGTACTTC
-	TRBV24-1	TRBJ2-3	-	CATSETGSDTQYF	TGTGCCACCAGTGAAACAGGGTCAGATACGCAGTATTTT